This T cell receptor beta chain was documented in a study of early T cells in non-severe SARS-CoV-2 infection. Across the study: Chains from this unsorted whole-blood bulk RNA could not be paired. Broader study findings: Anti-spike CD8 responses were favored in VDJdb matching, and private and CD4 specificities were missed.

The protocol attached unique molecular identifiers to individual cDNA molecules. TCRdb passed the 5' RACE reads through MiXCR, listing each CDR3 protein once. The table lists roughly 90,000 distinct CDR3 sequences, approximately 15% of them singletons. Comments on this clonotype: The antigen is undetermined. This clone may be a read error of a much larger clone one base away.

This CDR3 is 14 amino acids long. Germline CDR1 reads SGHTA; CDR2 reads FQGNSA. The gene calls are TRBV7-2 and TRBJ2-7; D is unclear. The receptor's source is an adult who was a healthcare worker with PCR-confirmed SARS-CoV-2 infection or an uninfected control (not recorded which). Specimen: whole blood. This chain's CDR3 is CASGLVAGVYEQYV. CDR3 bases: TGTGCCAGCGGCTTAGTGGCAGGAGTATACGAGCAGTACGTC.